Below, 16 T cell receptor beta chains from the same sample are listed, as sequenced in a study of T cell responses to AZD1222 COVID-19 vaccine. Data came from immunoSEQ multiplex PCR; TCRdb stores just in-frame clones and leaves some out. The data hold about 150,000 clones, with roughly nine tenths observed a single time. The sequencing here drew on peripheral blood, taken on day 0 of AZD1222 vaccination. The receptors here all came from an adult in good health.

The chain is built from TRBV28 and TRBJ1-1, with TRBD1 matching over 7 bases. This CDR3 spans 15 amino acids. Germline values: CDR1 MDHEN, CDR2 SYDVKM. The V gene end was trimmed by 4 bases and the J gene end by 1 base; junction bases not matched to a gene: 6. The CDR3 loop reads CASSSQGVRNTEAFF. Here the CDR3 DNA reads TGTGCCAGCAGTTCCCAGGGGGTTCGGAACACTGAAGCTTTCTTT.

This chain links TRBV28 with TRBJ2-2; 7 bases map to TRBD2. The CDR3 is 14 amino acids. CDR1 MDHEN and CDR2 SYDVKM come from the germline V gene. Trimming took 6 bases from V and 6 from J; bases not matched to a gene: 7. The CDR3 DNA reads TGTGCCAGCAGCCCCCCTCTAGCGGCCGGGGAGCTGTTTTTT. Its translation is CASSPPLAAGELFF.

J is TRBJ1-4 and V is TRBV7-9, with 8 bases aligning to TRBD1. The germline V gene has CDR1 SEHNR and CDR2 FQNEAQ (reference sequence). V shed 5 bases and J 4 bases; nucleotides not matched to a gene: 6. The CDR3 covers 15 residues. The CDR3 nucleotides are TGTGCCAGCAGCCGAGGACAGGGAGATAATGAAAAACTGTTTTTT. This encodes CASSRGQGDNEKLFF.

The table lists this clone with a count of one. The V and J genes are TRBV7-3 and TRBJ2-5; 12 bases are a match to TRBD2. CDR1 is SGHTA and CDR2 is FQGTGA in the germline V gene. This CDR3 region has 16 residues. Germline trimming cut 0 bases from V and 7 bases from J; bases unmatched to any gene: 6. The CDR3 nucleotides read TGTGCCAGCAGCTTAACGGTGGCTAGCGGGAGGGGGACCCAGTACTTC. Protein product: CASSLTVASGRGTQYF.

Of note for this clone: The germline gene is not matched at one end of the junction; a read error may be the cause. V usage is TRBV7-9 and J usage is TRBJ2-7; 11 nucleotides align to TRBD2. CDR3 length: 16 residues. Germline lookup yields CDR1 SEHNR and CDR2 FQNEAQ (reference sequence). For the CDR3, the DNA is TGTGCCAGCAGCCACGGACTAGCGGGCCGACCTTATCTACTGGACTTC. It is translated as CASSHGLAGRPYLLDF.

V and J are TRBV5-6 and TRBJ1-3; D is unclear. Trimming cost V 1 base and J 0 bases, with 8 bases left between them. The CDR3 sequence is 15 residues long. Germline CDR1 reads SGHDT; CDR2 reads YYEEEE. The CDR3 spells CASSLIQRSGNTIYF. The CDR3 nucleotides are TGTGCCAGCAGCTTGATACAGCGCTCTGGAAACACCATATATTTT. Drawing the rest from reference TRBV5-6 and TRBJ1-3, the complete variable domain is DAGVTQSPTHLIKTRGQQVTLRCSPKSGHDTVSWYQQALGQGPQFIFQYYEEEERQRGNFPDRFSGHQFPNYSSELNVNALLLGDSALYLCASSLIQRSGNTIYFGEGSWLTVV.

The CDR3 here is CASIPRPGRRQETQYF. In nucleotides, the CDR3 is TGTGCCAGCATCCCCAGACCGGGACGGAGACAAGAGACCCAGTACTTC. V gene TRBV21-1 combines with J gene TRBJ2-5. TRBV21-1 counts as a pseudogene. This CDR3 has 16 amino acids.

The CDR3 loop reads CASSPTGTAANTEAFF. In DNA form, the CDR3 reads TGTGCCAGCTCACCAACCGGGACAGCAGCAAACACTGAAGCTTTCTTT. The chain uses TRBV18 and TRBJ1-1, with 7 bases matching TRBD1. Germline CDR1 reads KGHSH; CDR2 reads LQKENI. V shed 2 bases, J shed 2 bases, and the junction held 8 bases outside the gene matches. This CDR3 has 16 amino acids.

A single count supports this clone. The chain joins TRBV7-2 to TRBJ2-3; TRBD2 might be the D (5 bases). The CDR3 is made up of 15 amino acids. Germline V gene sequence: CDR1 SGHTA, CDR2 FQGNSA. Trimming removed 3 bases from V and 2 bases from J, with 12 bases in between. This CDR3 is CASSFSGGSTDTQYF. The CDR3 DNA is TGTGCCAGCAGCTTCTCGGGCGGGTCCACAGATACGCAGTATTTT.

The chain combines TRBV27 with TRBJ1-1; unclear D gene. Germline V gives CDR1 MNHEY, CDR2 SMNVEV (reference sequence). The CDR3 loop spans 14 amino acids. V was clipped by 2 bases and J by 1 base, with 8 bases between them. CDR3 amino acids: CASSLRERNTEAFF. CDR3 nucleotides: TGTGCCAGCAGTTTACGGGAGAGGAACACTGAAGCTTTCTTT.

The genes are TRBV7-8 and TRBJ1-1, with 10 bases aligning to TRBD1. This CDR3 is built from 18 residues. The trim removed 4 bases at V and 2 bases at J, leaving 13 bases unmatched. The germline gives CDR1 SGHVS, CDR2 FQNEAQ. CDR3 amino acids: CASSSPWGRDRGNTEAFF. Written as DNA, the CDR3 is TGTGCCAGCAGCTCCCCTTGGGGCAGGGACAGGGGCAACACTGAAGCTTTCTTT.

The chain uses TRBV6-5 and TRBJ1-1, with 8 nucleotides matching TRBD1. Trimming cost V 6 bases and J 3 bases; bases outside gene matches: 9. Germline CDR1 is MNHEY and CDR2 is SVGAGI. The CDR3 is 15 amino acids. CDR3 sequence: CASRRRTGSDTEAFF. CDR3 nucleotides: TGTGCCAGCAGACGTCGGACAGGGTCTGACACTGAAGCTTTCTTT.

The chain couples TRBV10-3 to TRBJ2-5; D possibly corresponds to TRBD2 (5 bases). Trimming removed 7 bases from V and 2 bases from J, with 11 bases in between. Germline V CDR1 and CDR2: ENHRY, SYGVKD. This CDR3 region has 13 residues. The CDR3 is CAITRTLQETQYF. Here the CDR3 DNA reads TGTGCCATCACCAGGACTCTGCAAGAGACCCAGTACTTC.

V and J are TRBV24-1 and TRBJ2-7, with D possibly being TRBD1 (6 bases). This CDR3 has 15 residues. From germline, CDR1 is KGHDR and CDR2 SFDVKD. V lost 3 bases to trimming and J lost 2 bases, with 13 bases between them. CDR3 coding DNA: TGTGCCACCAGTGATCGACAGGCTGGGACCTACGAGCAGTACTTC. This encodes CATSDRQAGTYEQYF.

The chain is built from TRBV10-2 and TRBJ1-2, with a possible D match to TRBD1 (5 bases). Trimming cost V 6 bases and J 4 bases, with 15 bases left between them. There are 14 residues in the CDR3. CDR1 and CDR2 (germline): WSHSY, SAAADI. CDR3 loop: CASRTTGGSYGYTF. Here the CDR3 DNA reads TGCGCCAGCAGAACTACAGGAGGCAGCTATGGCTACACCTTC.

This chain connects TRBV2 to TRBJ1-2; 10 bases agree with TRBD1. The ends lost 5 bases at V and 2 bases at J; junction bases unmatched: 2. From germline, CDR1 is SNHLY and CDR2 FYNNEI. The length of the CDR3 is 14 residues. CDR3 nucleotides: TGTGCCAGCAGTCGACAGGGGGCAAACTATGGCTACACCTTC. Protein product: CASSRQGANYGYTF.